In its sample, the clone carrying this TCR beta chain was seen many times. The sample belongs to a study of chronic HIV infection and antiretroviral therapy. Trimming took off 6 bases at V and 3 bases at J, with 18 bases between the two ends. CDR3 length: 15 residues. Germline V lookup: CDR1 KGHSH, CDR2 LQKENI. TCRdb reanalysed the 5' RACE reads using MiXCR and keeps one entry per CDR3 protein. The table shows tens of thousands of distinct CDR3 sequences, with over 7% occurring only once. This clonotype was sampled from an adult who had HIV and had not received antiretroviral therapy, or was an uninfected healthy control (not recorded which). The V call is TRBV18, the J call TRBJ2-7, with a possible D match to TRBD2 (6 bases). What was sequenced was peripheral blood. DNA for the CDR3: TGTGCCAGCTCCCGAGGAGGGACTCCCGACTACGAGCAGTACTTC. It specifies CASSRGGTPDYEQYF.